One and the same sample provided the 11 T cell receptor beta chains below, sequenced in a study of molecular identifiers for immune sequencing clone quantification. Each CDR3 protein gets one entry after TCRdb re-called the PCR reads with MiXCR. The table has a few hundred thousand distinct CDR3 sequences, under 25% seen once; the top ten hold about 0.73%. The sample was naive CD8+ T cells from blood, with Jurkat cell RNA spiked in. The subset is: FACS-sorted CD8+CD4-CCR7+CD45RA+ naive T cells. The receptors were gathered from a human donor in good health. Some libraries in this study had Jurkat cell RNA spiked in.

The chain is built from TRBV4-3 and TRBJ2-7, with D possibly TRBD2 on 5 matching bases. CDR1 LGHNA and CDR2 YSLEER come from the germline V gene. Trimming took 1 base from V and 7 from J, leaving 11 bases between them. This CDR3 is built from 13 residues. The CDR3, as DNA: TGCGCCAGCAGCCAAGGAGGGAATACGGAGCAGTACTTC. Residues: CASSQGGNTEQYF.

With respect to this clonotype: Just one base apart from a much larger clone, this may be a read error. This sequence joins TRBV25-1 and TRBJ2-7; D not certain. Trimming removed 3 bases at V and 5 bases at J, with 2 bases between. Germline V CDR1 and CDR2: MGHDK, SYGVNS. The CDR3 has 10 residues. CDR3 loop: CASSDHEQYF. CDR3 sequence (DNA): TGTGCCAGCAGTGACCACGAGCAGTACTTC.

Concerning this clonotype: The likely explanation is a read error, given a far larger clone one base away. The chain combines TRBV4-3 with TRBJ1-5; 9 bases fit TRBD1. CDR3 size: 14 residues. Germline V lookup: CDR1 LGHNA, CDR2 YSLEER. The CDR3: CASSPGQGNQPRHF. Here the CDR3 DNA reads TGCGCCAGCAGCCCGGGACAGGGCAATCAGCCCCGGCATTTT.

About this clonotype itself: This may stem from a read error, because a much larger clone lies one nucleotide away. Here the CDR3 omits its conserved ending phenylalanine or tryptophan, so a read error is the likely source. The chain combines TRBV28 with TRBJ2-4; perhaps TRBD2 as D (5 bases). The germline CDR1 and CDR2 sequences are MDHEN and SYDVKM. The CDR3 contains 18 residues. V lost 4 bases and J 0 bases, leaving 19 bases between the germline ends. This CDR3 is CASSSLVEGSLAKNIQYL. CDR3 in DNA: TGTGCCAGCAGTTCCCTTGTTGAGGGATCCCTAGCCAAAAACATTCAGTACTTG.

The CDR3 is CASSSGPGGRADTQYF. The CDR3 DNA reads as TGTGCCAGCAGCTCGGGCCCTGGGGGCCGCGCAGATACGCAGTATTTT. V is TRBV7-9 and J is TRBJ2-3, with D possibly being TRBD1 (6 bases). The CDR3 extends over 16 amino acids. V was shortened by 4 bases and J by 4 bases, with 18 bases between the two germline ends. Germline V gene lookup returns CDR1 SEHNR and CDR2 FQNEAQ (reference sequence).

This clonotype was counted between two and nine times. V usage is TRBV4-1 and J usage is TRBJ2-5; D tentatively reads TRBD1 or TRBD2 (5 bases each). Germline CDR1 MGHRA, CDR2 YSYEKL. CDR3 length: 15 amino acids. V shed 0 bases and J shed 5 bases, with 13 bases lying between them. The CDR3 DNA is TGCGCCAGCAGCCAAGACAGAGGGGTTTCGGAGACCCAGTACTTC. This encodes CASSQDRGVSETQYF.

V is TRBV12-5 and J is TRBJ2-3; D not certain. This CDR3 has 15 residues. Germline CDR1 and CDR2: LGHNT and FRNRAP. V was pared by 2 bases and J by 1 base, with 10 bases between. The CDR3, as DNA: TGTGCTAGTGGTTTGACGACCCAAGGCACAGATACGCAGTATTTT. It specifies CASGLTTQGTDTQYF.

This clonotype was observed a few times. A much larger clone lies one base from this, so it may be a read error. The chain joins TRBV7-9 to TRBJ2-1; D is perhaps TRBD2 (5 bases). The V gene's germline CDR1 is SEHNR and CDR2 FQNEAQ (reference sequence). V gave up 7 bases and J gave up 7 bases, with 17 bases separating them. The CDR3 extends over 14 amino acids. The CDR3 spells CASNPGLGENEQFF. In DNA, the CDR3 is TGTGCCAGCAACCCTGGCCTGGGAGAGAATGAGCAGTTCTTC.

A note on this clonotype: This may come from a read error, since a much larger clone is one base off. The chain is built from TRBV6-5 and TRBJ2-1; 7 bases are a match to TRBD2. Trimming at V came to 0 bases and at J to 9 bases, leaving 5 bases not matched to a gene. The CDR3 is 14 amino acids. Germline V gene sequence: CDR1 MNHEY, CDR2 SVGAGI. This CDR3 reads CASSYSGTNSEQFF. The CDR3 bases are TGTGCCAGCAGTTACTCCGGGACTAACAGTGAGCAGTTCTTC.

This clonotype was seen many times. This CDR3 is CSAPTGLPGYEQYF. CDR3 bases: TGCAGTGCACCGACAGGGTTGCCGGGCTACGAGCAGTACTTC. The rearrangement joins TRBV20-1 to TRBJ2-7, with TRBD1 matching over 7 bases. The CDR3 has 14 residues. Unmatched junction bases numbered 11, after V lost 6 bases and J lost 3 bases. In germline, CDR1 is DFQATT, CDR2 SNEGSKA (reference sequence).

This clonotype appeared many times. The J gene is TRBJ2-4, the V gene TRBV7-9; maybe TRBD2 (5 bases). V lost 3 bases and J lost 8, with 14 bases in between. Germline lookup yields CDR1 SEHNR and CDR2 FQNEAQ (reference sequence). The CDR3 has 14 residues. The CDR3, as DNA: TGTGCCAGCAGCTTTCTGCGGGCGGGTGACATTCAGTACTTC. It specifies CASSFLRAGDIQYF. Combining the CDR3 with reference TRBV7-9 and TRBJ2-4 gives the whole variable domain DTGVSQNPRHKITKRGQNVTFRCDPISEHNRLYWYRQTLGQGPEFLTYFQNEAQLEKSRLLSDRFSAERPKGSFSTLEIQRTEQGDSAMYLCASSFLRAGDIQYFGAGTRLSVL.